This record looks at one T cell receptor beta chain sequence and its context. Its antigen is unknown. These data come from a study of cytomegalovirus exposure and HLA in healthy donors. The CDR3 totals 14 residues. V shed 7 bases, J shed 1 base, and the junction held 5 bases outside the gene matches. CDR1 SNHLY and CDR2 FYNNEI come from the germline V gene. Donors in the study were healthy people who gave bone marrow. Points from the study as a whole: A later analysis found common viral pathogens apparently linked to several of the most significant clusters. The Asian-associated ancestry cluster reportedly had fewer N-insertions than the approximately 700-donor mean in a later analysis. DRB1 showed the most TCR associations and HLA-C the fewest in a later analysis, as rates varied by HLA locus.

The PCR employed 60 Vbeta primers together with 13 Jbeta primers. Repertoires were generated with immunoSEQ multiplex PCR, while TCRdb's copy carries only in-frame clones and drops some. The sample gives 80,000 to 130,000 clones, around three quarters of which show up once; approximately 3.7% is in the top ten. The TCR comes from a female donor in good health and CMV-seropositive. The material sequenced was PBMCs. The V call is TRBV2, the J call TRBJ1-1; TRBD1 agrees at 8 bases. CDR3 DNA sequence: TGTGCCAGCAACGACAGGGGAGGGAACACTGAAGCTTTCTTT. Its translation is CASNDRGGNTEAFF.